The next 14 T cell receptor beta chains were all read from a single sample in a study of identifying expanded T cells in peripheral blood. Some clones are missing from TCRdb's copy, which holds only in-frame ones; the method was immunoSEQ multiplex PCR. This sample carries more than 65,000 clones, around 89% of them seen once, and the ten largest clones take 2.5% to 3%. The sample was blood. These receptors came from a person between 18 and 75 years old in good health.

The chain links TRBV6-1 to TRBJ1-1, with 9 bases identical to TRBD1. Germline V gene lookup returns CDR1 MNHNS and CDR2 SASEGT. The CDR3 totals 12 residues. V lost 6 bases, J lost 11 bases, and 7 bases stayed unmatched. CDR3 nucleotides: TGTGCCAGCAGGGGGGTAGGACAGGGGGCTTTCTTT. Protein sequence: CASRGVGQGAFF.

V gene TRBV4-2 combines with J gene TRBJ1-2; D gene unclear. With 0 bases removed from V and 2 bases from J, the gap between germline ends came to 10 bases. The CDR3 runs 15 residues. The germline V gene encodes CDR1 LGHNA and CDR2 YNFKEQ. The CDR3 nucleotides read TGTGCCAGCAGCCAAGAGGAGCTAGTGAACTATGGCTACACCTTC. The encoded protein is CASSQEELVNYGYTF.

The chain combines TRBV27 with TRBJ2-5; 7 bases are a match to TRBD2. Germline-derived CDR1 and CDR2 are MNHEY and SMNVEV (reference sequence). V gave up 2 bases and J gave up 2 bases; unmatched junction bases: 5. The CDR3 is made up of 15 amino acids. The CDR3 bases are TGTGCCAGCAGTTTAGGGGGGGGAGGGCAAGAGACCCAGTACTTC. The encoded protein is CASSLGGGGQETQYF.

This rearrangement joins TRBV5-6 to TRBJ2-3; TRBD2 matches at 12 bases. The V and J ends lost 4 bases and 5 bases, in that order; junction bases with no gene match: 8. The germline CDR1 and CDR2 sequences are SGHDT and YYEEEE. CDR3 size: 16 residues. DNA for the CDR3: TGTGCCAGCAGCCCCTTACTAGCGGGAGGAGAAGATACGCAGTATTTT. Translating it yields CASSPLLAGGEDTQYF.

This clone came up a few times. The J gene is TRBJ2-7, the V gene TRBV12-5; D is ambiguous. The CDR3 length is 11 residues. The germline V gene encodes CDR1 LGHNT and CDR2 FRNRAP. V was cut by 2 bases and J by 2 bases, with 1 base left in between. CDR3: CASGLTYEQYF. The CDR3 nucleotides are TGTGCTAGTGGTTTGACCTACGAGCAGTACTTC.

This chain joins TRBV7-8 and TRBJ1-2; D ambiguous. The germline V gene has CDR1 SGHVS and CDR2 FQNEAQ. Trimming pared 0 bases from V and 4 bases from J, leaving 9 bases between. The CDR3 is 14 residues long. CDR3 coding DNA: TGTGCCAGCAGCTTAGCCTTTTCTGTCTATGGCTACACCTTC. This codes for CASSLAFSVYGYTF. Together with reference TRBV7-8 and TRBJ1-2, the CDR3 gives the full variable domain: GAGVSQSPRYKVAKRGQDVALRCDPISGHVSLFWYQQALGQGPEFLTYFQNEAQLDKSGLPSDRFFAERPEGSVSTLKIQRTQQEDSAVYLCASSLAFSVYGYTFGSGTRLTVV.

The rearrangement joins TRBV29-1 to TRBJ1-2; D is unclear. Germline CDR1 reads SQVTM; CDR2 reads ANQGSEA. V was cut by 5 bases and J by 2 bases, with 12 bases left in between. The CDR3 has 13 residues. CDR3 sequence reads: CSVSSTGNYGYTF. CDR3 sequence (DNA): TGCAGCGTTTCGAGCACGGGCAACTATGGCTACACCTTC.

This sequence joins TRBV19 and TRBJ2-1, with 14 nucleotides matching TRBD2. The CDR3 extends over 16 amino acids. Germline-derived CDR1 and CDR2 are LNHDA and SQIVND (reference sequence). V gave up 3 bases and J gave up 8 bases; unmatched junction bases: 6. DNA for the CDR3: TGTGCCAGTAGTATCACGACTAGCGGGGGGGTTGATGAGCAGTTCTTC. Its protein product is CASSITTSGGVDEQFF.

The chain has TRBV11-2 and TRBJ2-3, with D perhaps matching TRBD2 (5 bases). Trimming removed 5 bases at V and 6 bases at J, with 12 bases between. CDR3 size: 13 residues. Germline-derived CDR1 and CDR2 are SGHAT and FQNNGV. The DNA for the CDR3 is TGTGCCAGCAGCATATCTGAGCGGGATACGCAGTATTTT. Encoded protein: CASSISERDTQYF.

The V call is TRBV28, the J call TRBJ2-7; no definite D call. The germline V gene encodes CDR1 MDHEN and CDR2 SYDVKM. Trimming removed 6 bases at V and 2 bases at J, with 14 bases between. The CDR3 totals 14 residues. DNA of the CDR3: TGTGCCAGCAGGGTAGCTGGGTCTCCCTACGAGCAGTACTTC. Protein: CASRVAGSPYEQYF.

V gene TRBV28 combines with J gene TRBJ2-2; D is unclear. The V gene's germline CDR1 is MDHEN and CDR2 SYDVKM. The CDR3 sequence is 13 residues long. Trimming left V 5 bases short and J 1 base short, with 5 bases between. The CDR3 sequence is CASSLMNTGELFF. CDR3 in DNA: TGTGCCAGCAGTCTAATGAACACCGGGGAGCTGTTTTTT.

This chain links TRBV10-2 with TRBJ2-7; 7 nucleotides line up with TRBD1. Losses at the gene ends were 6 bases for V and 2 bases for J; bases not matched to a gene: 13. The germline V gene encodes CDR1 WSHSY and CDR2 SAAADI. There are 16 residues in the CDR3. CDR3 coding DNA: TGCGCCAGCAGAAATGTACAGGGGCGAGGGCCCTACGAGCAGTACTTC. Encoded protein: CASRNVQGRGPYEQYF.

The chain joins TRBV5-6 to TRBJ1-2; tentatively, D is TRBD1 (6 bases). This CDR3 has 14 residues. The V gene's germline CDR1 is SGHDT and CDR2 YYEEEE. Trimming removed 0 bases from V and 4 bases from J, with 10 bases in between. The CDR3 protein is CASSLGRGGYGYTF. CDR3 nucleotide sequence: TGTGCCAGCAGCTTGGGCAGGGGTGGCTATGGCTACACCTTC. The entire variable domain, with the rest obtained from reference TRBV5-6 and TRBJ1-2, is as follows: DAGVTQSPTHLIKTRGQQVTLRCSPKSGHDTVSWYQQALGQGPQFIFQYYEEEERQRGNFPDRFSGHQFPNYSSELNVNALLLGDSALYLCASSLGRGGYGYTFGSGTRLTVV.

The chain is built from TRBV7-8 and TRBJ1-3; D remains ambiguous. The germline V gene encodes CDR1 SGHVS and CDR2 FQNEAQ. The CDR3 totals 16 residues. The V end lost 0 bases, the J end lost 1 base, and 10 bases lay between the germline ends. CDR3 nucleotides: TGTGCCAGCAGCTTAGCGGGTGGGGTATCTGGAAACACCATATATTTT. The encoded protein is CASSLAGGVSGNTIYF.